The T cell receptor beta chain described here comes from a study of cytomegalovirus exposure and HLA in healthy donors. The PCR was carried out with 60 Vbeta primers and 13 Jbeta primers. TCRdb keeps only in-frame clones here, not all; method: immunoSEQ multiplex PCR. The sample includes around 200,000 clones, around 86% of them seen just once. A note on this clone: Its specificity is not known.

Regarding the study as a whole: TCR beta V- and J-gene trimming was later associated with a missense DCLRE1C variant. Most of the CMV-associated TCR beta chains (in a later analysis) appeared to be HLA-restricted. The Asian-associated ancestry cluster reportedly had fewer N-insertions than the roughly 720-donor mean in a later analysis. Follow-up analysis found HLA locus-dependent TCR association rates, highest for DRB1 and lowest for HLA-C.

The CDR3 totals 15 residues. CDR1 GTSNPN and CDR2 SVGIG come from the germline V gene (reference sequence). Trimming shortened V by 0 bases and J by 5 bases, and 13 bases separated the two germline ends. This TCR was recovered from a man aged 50 or older in good health and CMV-seronegative. This chain uses TRBV30 with TRBJ2-2, with unresolved D. Sequencing input: PBMCs. DNA of the CDR3: TGTGCCTGGAGTGTACAGTCTTTACATACCGGGGAGCTGTTTTTT. Amino acid sequence: CAWSVQSLHTGELFF.